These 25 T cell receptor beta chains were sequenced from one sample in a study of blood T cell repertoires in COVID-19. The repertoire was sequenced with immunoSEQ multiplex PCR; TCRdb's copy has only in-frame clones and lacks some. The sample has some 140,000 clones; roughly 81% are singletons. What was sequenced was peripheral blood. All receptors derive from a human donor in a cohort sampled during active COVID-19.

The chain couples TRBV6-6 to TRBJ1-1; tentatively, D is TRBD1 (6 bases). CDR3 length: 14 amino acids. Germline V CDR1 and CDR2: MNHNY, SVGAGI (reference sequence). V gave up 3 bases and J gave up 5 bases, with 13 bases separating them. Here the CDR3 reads CASSYGGLGTEAFF. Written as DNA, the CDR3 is TGTGCCAGCAGTTATGGGGGCTTAGGAACTGAAGCTTTCTTT.

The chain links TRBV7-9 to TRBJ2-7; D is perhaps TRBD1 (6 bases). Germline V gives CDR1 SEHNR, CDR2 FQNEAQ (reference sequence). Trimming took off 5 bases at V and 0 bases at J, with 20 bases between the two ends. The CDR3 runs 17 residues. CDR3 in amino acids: CASSLGLVRGSSYEQYF. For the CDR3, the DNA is TGTGCCAGCAGCCTAGGCCTTGTGAGGGGGAGCTCCTACGAGCAGTACTTC.

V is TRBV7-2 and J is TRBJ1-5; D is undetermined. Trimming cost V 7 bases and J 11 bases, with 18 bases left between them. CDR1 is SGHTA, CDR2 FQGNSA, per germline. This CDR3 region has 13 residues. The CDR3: CASTKDRLGAQHF. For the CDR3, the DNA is TGTGCCAGCACCAAGGATCGTCTCGGGGCCCAGCATTTT.

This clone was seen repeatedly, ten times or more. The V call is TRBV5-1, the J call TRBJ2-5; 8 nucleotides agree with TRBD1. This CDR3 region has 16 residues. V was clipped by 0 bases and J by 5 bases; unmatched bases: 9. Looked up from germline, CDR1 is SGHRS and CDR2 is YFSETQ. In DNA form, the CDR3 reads TGCGCCAGCAGCTTGGGTGCAGGGGGCGGTTTGGAGACCCAGTACTTC. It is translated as CASSLGAGGGLETQYF.

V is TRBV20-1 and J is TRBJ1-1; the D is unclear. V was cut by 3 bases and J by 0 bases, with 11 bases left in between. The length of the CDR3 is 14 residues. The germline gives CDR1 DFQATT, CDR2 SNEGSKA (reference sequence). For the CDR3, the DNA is TGCAGTGCTAGTAGATCAGTCTTGAACACTGAAGCTTTCTTT. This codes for CSASRSVLNTEAFF.

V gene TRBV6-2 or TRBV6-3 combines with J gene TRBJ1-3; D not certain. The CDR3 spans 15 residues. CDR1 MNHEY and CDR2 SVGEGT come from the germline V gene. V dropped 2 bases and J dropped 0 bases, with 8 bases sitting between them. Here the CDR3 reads CASSYVPSSGNTIYF. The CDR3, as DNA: TGTGCCAGCAGTTACGTTCCGAGCTCTGGAAACACCATATATTTT.

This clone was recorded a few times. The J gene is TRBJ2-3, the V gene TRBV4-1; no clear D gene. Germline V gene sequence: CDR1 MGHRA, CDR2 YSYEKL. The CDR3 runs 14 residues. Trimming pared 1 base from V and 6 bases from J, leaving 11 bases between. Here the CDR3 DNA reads TGCGCCAGCAGCCAAGGGTGGGCTCGGGATACGCAGTATTTT. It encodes CASSQGWARDTQYF.

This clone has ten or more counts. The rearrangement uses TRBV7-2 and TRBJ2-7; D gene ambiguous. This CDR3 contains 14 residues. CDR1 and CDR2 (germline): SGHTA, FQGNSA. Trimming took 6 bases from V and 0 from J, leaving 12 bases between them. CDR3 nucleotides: TGTGCCAGCAGATCCTGGCGGAGCTCCTACGAGCAGTACTTC. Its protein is CASRSWRSSYEQYF.

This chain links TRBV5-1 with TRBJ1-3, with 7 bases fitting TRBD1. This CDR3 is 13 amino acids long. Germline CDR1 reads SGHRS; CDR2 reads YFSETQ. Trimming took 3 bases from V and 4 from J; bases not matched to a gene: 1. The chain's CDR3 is CASSSGQGNTIYF. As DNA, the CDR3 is TGCGCCAGCAGCTCGGGACAGGGAAACACCATATATTTT.

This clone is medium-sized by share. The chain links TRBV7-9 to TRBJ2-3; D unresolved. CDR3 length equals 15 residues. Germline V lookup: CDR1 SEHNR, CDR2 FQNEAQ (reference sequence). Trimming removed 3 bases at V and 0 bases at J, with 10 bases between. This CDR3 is CASSLGTISTDTQYF. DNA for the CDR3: TGTGCCAGCAGCTTGGGCACAATCAGCACAGATACGCAGTATTTT.

CDR3 bases: TGTGCCAGCAGCCCCCGACTAGCGGGGGGTGCAGATACGCAGTATTTT. Translation: CASSPRLAGGADTQYF. The chain couples TRBV7-2 to TRBJ2-3, with 13 bases identical to TRBD2. This CDR3 spans 16 amino acids. CDR1 is SGHTA, CDR2 FQGNSA, per germline. V lost 5 bases to trimming and J lost 4 bases; unmatched junction nucleotides: 6.

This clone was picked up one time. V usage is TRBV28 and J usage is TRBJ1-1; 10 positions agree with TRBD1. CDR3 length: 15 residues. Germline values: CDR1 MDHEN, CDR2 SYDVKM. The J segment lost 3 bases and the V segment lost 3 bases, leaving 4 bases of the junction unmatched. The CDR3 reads CASSFPGTGDTEAFF. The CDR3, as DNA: TGTGCCAGCAGTTTTCCCGGGACAGGGGACACTGAAGCTTTCTTT.

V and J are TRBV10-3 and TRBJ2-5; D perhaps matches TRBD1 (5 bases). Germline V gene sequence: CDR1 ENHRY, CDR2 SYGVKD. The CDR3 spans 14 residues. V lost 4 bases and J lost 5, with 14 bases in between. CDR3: CAISVSGPGETQYF. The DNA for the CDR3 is TGTGCCATCAGTGTATCTGGGCCAGGGGAGACCCAGTACTTC.

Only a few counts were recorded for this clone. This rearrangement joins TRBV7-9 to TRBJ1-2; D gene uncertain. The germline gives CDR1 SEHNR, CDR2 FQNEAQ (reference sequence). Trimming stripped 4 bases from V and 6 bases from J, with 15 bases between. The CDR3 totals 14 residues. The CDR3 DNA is TGTGCCAGCAGCTCGGAGGCCCGAGGGCATGGCTACACCTTC. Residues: CASSSEARGHGYTF. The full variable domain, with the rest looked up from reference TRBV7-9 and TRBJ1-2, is DTGVSQNPRHKITKRGQNVTFRCDPISEHNRLYWYRQTLGQGPEFLTYFQNEAQLEKSRLLSDRFSAERPKGSFSTLEIQRTEQGDSAMYLCASSSEARGHGYTFGSGTRLTVV.

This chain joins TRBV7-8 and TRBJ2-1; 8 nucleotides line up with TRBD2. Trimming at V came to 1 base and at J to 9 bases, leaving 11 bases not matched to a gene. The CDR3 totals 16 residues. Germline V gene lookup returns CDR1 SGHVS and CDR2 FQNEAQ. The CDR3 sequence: CASSLGVGGALGEQFF. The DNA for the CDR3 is TGTGCCAGCAGCTTAGGGGTCGGGGGGGCATTGGGTGAGCAGTTCTTC.

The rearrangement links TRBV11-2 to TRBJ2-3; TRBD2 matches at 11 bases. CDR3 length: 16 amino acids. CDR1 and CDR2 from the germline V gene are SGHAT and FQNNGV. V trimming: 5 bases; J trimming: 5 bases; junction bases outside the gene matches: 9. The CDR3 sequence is CASSQTSGAELDTQYF. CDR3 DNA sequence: TGTGCCAGCAGCCAGACTAGCGGGGCTGAATTAGATACGCAGTATTTT.

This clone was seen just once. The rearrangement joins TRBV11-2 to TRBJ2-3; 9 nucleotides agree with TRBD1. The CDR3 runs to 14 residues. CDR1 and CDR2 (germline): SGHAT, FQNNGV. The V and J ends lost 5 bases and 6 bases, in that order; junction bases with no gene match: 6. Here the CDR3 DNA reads TGTGCCAGCAGCCCGAGAGGGACAGGGGATACGCAGTATTTT. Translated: CASSPRGTGDTQYF.

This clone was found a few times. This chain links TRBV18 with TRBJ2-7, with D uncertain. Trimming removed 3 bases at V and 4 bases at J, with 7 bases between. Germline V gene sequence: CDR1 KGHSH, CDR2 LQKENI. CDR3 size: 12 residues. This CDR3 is CASSPERYEQYF. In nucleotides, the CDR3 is TGTGCCAGCTCACCCGAGAGGTACGAGCAGTACTTC.

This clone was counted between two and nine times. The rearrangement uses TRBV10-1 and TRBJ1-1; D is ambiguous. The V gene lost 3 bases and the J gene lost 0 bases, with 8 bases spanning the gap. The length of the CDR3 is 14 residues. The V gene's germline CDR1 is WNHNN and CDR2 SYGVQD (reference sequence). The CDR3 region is CASSDRPLNTEAFF. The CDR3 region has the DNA TGCGCCAGCAGTGACAGGCCCTTGAACACTGAAGCTTTCTTT.

CDR3 in DNA: TGTGCCAGCTCAACCGGGCCTCCGGGGGGGGCCAAAAACATTCAGTACTTC. Translating gives CASSTGPPGGAKNIQYF. The chain links TRBV18 to TRBJ2-4; 8 bases fit TRBD2. Looked up from germline, CDR1 is KGHSH and CDR2 is LQKENI. The CDR3 totals 17 residues. With V trimmed by 5 bases and J by 1 base, 10 bases remained unmatched.

The CDR3 DNA reads TGTGCCAGCAGTTTAGATGGCAGGGGGGGAAACACCATATATTTT. This sequence encodes CASSLDGRGGNTIYF. V usage is TRBV28 and J usage is TRBJ1-3; 7 bases fit TRBD1. Germline-derived CDR1 and CDR2 are MDHEN and SYDVKM. The CDR3 is 15 amino acids. Trimming took 2 bases from V and 4 from J; bases not matched to a gene: 5.

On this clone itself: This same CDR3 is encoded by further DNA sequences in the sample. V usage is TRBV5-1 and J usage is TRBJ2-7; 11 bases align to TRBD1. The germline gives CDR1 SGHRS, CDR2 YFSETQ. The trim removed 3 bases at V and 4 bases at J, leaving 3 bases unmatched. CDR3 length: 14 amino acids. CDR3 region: CASSSGQGAYEQYF. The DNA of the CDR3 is TGCGCCAGCAGCTCAGGACAGGGGGCGTACGAGCAGTACTTC.

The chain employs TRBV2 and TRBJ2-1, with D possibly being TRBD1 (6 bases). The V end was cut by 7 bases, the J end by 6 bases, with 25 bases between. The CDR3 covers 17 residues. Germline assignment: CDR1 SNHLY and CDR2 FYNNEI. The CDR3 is CASTSGGGRGATNEQFF. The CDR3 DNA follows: TGTGCCAGCACCTCCGGTGGGGGCCGTGGGGCCACCAATGAGCAGTTCTTC.

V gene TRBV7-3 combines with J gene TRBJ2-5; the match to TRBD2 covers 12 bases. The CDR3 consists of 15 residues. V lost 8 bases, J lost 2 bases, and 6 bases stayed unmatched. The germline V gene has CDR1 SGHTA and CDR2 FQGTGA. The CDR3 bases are TGTGCCAGCTCACTAGCGGGGGGTCTGCAAGAGACCCAGTACTTC. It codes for CASSLAGGLQETQYF.

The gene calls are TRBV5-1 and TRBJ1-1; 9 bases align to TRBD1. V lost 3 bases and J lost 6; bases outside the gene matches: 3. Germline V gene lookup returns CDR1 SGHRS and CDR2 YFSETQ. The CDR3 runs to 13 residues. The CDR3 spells CASSWGQGSEAFF. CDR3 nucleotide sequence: TGCGCCAGCAGCTGGGGACAGGGCTCTGAAGCTTTCTTT.